The source of this TCR beta chain is a study of blood T cell repertoires in COVID-19. Study overall: COVID-19 samples, acute and convalescent, were from the United States, Italy and Spain. Sample material is recorded as cDNA or gDNA derived from T cells, B-cell-depleted T cells, or PBMCs.

This CDR3 has 11 amino acids. Germline values: CDR1 SNHLY, CDR2 FYNNEI. V shed 6 bases and J shed 3 bases, with 6 bases lying between them. Assignments of participants to cohorts depended upon their own reported clinical history. Sequenced by immunoSEQ multiplex PCR; TCRdb stores in-frame clones only, minus some. The sample lists a few hundred thousand clones, 87% occurring once. V is TRBV2 and J is TRBJ2-7; D uncertain. This receptor was taken from a woman between 18 and 30 years old who had recovered from COVID-19. The sequenced material came from PBMCs or T cells enriched from blood (not recorded which). The CDR3 nucleotides read TGTGCCAGCAGCTTCAGCTACGAGCAGTACTTC. It specifies CASSFSYEQYF.